A selection of T cell receptor beta chains follows, all from one sample in a study of CD8 T cells in ankylosing spondylitis. TCRdb re-called the 5' RACE reads through MiXCR, storing one row per CDR3 protein. The sample includes about 130,000 distinct CDR3 sequences, around 9% seen only once; the top ten take approximately 3.4%. Sequencing used blood, either unsorted or a sorted T cell fraction (not recorded which). The origin of the receptors is a male donor with ankylosing spondylitis or in good health (not recorded which). Both conserved end residues are part of each CDR3. The D gene is left open where the match is weak. The size of a clone is reported for some rows only, either as once, few or many, or as a class for expanded clones.

many,TRBV6-2/TRBV6-3,TRBD2,TRBJ2-1,CASSPLSLAGGPSLFF,TGTGCCAGCAGTCCCTTGAGTTTAGCGGGAGGCCCCTCCTTGTTCTTC
many,TRBV7-6,NA,TRBJ1-2,CASSPGGGSNNYGYTF,TGTGCCAGCAGCCCGGGGGGGGGCAGCAACAACTATGGCTACACCTTC
many,TRBV13,TRBD2,TRBJ2-6,CASSIYKLGLAGGRSGANVLTF,TGTGCCAGCAGCATATACAAGCTGGGACTAGCGGGAGGTCGCTCTGGGGCCAACGTCCTGACTTTC
NA,TRBV5-1,NA,TRBJ2-1,CASSPGGGGGPHEQFF,TGCGCCAGCAGCCCCGGCGGAGGCGGGGGCCCTCATGAGCAGTTCTTC
few,TRBV14,TRBD2,TRBJ2-3,CASSPPAGVSATDTQYF,TGTGCCAGCAGCCCCCCGGCGGGAGTCAGCGCCACAGATACGCAGTATTTT
many,TRBV28,NA,TRBJ2-7,CASRQGRGYPYEQYF,TGTGCCAGCAGGCAGGGTCGTGGGTACCCCTACGAGCAGTACTTC
many,TRBV6-1,TRBD1,TRBJ2-2,CASSDRVLNTGELFF,TGTGCCAGCAGCGACAGGGTCCTAAACACCGGGGAGCTGTTTTTT
NA,TRBV6-2/TRBV6-3,NA,TRBJ1-2,CASSPTPPGALGYGYTF,TGTGCCAGCAGCCCCACTCCTCCCGGTGCCCTGGGCTATGGCTACACCTTC
many,TRBV5-1,TRBD1,TRBJ2-7,CASSLETGASYEQYF,TGCGCCAGCAGCTTGGAGACAGGGGCGTCCTACGAGCAGTACTTC
NA,TRBV15,TRBD1,TRBJ2-7,CATSRERDRGYEQYF,TGTGCCACCAGCAGAGAGCGGGACAGGGGATACGAGCAGTACTTC
many,TRBV5-1,NA,TRBJ2-7,CASRRSTGTDPTEQYF,TGCGCCAGCCGCAGGTCGACCGGGACTGATCCCACCGAGCAGTACTTC
NA,TRBV4-2,TRBD2,TRBJ2-1,CASSQSSGTSGRNEQFF,TGTGCCAGCAGCCAATCCTCCGGGACTAGCGGGAGGAATGAGCAGTTCTTC
many,TRBV20-1,TRBD2,TRBJ2-3,CSAPIAGLHTDTQYF,TGCAGTGCCCCGATAGCGGGACTTCACACAGATACGCAGTATTTT
NA,TRBV3-1,NA,TRBJ2-5,CASSPPLGVETQYF,TGTGCCAGCAGCCCCCCCCTAGGAGTAGAGACCCAGTACTTC
NA,TRBV11-2,TRBD2,TRBJ2-5,CASSLLASGRETQYF,TGTGCCAGCAGCTTACTTGCTAGCGGGAGAGAGACCCAGTACTTC
many,TRBV3-1,NA,TRBJ1-1,CASSQKTGRTEAFF,TGTGCCAGCAGCCAGAAAACAGGGAGGACTGAAGCTTTCTTT
many,TRBV29-1,NA,TRBJ2-1,CSVEDRTGTRSNEQFF,TGCAGCGTTGAAGACCGGACCGGTACTAGGAGCAATGAGCAGTTCTTC
many,TRBV5-5,NA,TRBJ2-7,CASSNTYEQYF,TGTGCCAGCAGCAATACCTACGAGCAGTACTTC
NA,TRBV29-1,NA,TRBJ2-5,CSGGILGETQYF,TGCAGCGGGGGTATTTTAGGAGAGACCCAGTACTTC
many,TRBV29-1,TRBD2,TRBJ2-2,CSAVAGVNTGELFF,TGCAGCGCCGTAGCGGGGGTGAACACCGGGGAGCTGTTTTTT
NA,TRBV20-1,TRBD1,TRBJ1-2,CSARQGQLFGYTF,TGCAGTGCTCGACAGGGGCAACTATTTGGCTACACCTTC
many,TRBV12-3/TRBV12-4,NA,TRBJ1-1,CASRGVDSATEAFF,TGTGCCAGCCGGGGGGTCGACAGTGCCACTGAAGCTTTCTTT
NA,TRBV7-2,NA,TRBJ1-5,CASSLGMSNQPQHF,TGTGCCAGCAGCCTGGGGATGAGCAATCAGCCCCAGCATTTT
many,TRBV5-5,NA,TRBJ2-1,CASSFGGSPYNEQFF,TGTGCCAGCAGCTTCGGAGGATCACCTTACAATGAGCAGTTCTTC
NA,TRBV6-1,TRBD1,TRBJ2-3,CASSKRGTGNTDTQYF,TGTGCCAGCAGTAAACGGGGGACAGGGAACACAGATACGCAGTATTTT
many,TRBV12-3/TRBV12-4,NA,TRBJ2-3,CASSQDFRATDTQYF,TGTGCCAGCAGCCAGGACTTTCGGGCGACAGATACGCAGTATTTT
NA,TRBV9,TRBD2,TRBJ2-1,CASSIGTSGRFYEQFF,TGTGCCAGCAGCATTGGGACTAGCGGGAGATTCTATGAGCAGTTCTTC
NA,TRBV7-9,NA,TRBJ2-1,CASSRGVDNEQFF,TGTGCCAGCAGCCGAGGGGTGGACAATGAGCAGTTCTTC
many,TRBV7-3,NA,TRBJ2-2,CASSLNGRGTGELFF,TGTGCCAGCAGCTTAAACGGGAGAGGGACCGGGGAGCTGTTTTTT
NA,TRBV7-2,NA,TRBJ2-1,CASSLGRDAWNNEQFF,TGTGCCAGCAGCTTAGGTCGGGACGCCTGGAACAATGAGCAGTTCTTC
many,TRBV20-1,TRBD2,TRBJ2-4,CSARGTSLETKNIQYF,TGCAGTGCTAGGGGGACTAGTCTTGAAACCAAAAACATTCAGTACTTC
many,TRBV29-1,NA,TRBJ2-3,CSVEIPATDTQYF,TGCAGCGTTGAGATACCGGCTACGGATACGCAGTATTTT
NA,TRBV12-3/TRBV12-4,NA,TRBJ2-3,CASSLGGRGIRQYF,TGTGCCAGCAGTTTGGGGGGTCGGGGGATTAGGCAGTATTTT
NA,TRBV11-2,NA,TRBJ2-7,CASSLDPQELEQYF,TGTGCCAGCAGCTTAGATCCACAAGAGCTCGAGCAGTACTTC
many,TRBV20-1,TRBD1,TRBJ2-2,CSARVRQGAGELFF,TGCAGTGCTAGAGTCCGACAGGGGGCCGGGGAGCTGTTTTTT
NA,TRBV5-1,TRBD1,TRBJ2-5,CASSWGQGAWETQYF,TGCGCCAGCAGCTGGGGACAGGGGGCCTGGGAGACCCAGTACTTC
many,TRBV5-1,TRBD1,TRBJ1-3,CASSRTGTGTGNTIYF,TGCGCCAGCAGCAGGACCGGGACAGGGACAGGAAACACCATATATTTT
NA,TRBV20-1,TRBD2,TRBJ2-7,CSVQRAPGLAGSSYEQYF,TGCAGTGTTCAGCGAGCTCCGGGACTAGCGGGAAGCTCCTACGAGCAGTACTTC
many,TRBV18,TRBD2,TRBJ2-3,CASSPGLTSADTQYF,TGTGCCAGCTCACCAGGACTGACTAGCGCAGATACGCAGTATTTT
many,TRBV12-3/TRBV12-4,TRBD1,TRBJ1-4,CASSLGTGGEKLFF,TGTGCCAGCAGTTTGGGGACAGGGGGCGAAAAACTGTTTTTT
NA,TRBV5-5,TRBD2,TRBJ2-4,CASSLPSGDEIQYF,TGTGCCAGCAGCTTACCTAGCGGGGATGAAATTCAGTACTTC
few,TRBV12-3/TRBV12-4,NA,TRBJ2-3,CASSLYRVTQYF,TGTGCCAGCAGTCTGTACAGGGTAACGCAGTATTTT
few,TRBV5-1,NA,TRBJ1-4,CASSSGRIATNEKLFF,TGCGCCAGCAGCTCTGGACGGATTGCAACTAATGAAAAACTGTTTTTT
few,TRBV12-3/TRBV12-4,TRBD1,TRBJ2-6,CASSLPGQGRSGANVLTF,TGTGCCAGCAGTTTACCGGGACAGGGAAGATCTGGGGCCAACGTCCTGACTTTC
NA,TRBV19,NA,TRBJ2-5,CASSSYRDGRYQETQYF,TGTGCCAGTAGTTCCTACAGGGACGGTCGGTACCAAGAGACCCAGTACTTC
NA,TRBV5-1,NA,TRBJ1-2,CASSSDSTAYGYTF,TGCGCCAGCAGCTCGGACTCGACAGCTTATGGCTACACCTTC
NA,TRBV29-1,NA,TRBJ1-4,CSVAAGNEKLFF,TGCAGCGTTGCAGCCGGAAATGAAAAACTGTTTTTT
NA,TRBV4-2,TRBD2,TRBJ2-3,CASSQVSGSGTDTQYF,TGTGCCAGCAGCCAAGTGAGCGGGAGCGGCACAGATACGCAGTATTTT
NA,TRBV7-9,TRBD2,TRBJ2-1,CASGPLAGAYNEQFF,TGTGCCAGCGGACCATTAGCGGGAGCGTACAATGAGCAGTTCTTC
many,TRBV27,NA,TRBJ1-5,CASSFRPPGVSNQPQHF,TGTGCCAGCAGTTTCCGCCCCCCCGGGGTTAGCAATCAGCCCCAGCATTTT
many,TRBV7-8,TRBD2,TRBJ2-2,CASSLYLAGYTGELFF,TGTGCCAGCAGCTTATACCTAGCGGGTTACACCGGGGAGCTGTTTTTT
once,TRBV12-3/TRBV12-4,NA,TRBJ2-5,CASSPFGGLQETQYF,TGTGCCAGCAGTCCCTTTGGGGGGCTTCAAGAGACCCAGTACTTC
many,TRBV15,NA,TRBJ2-5,CATSRYKTSYQETQYF,TGTGCCACCAGCAGGTATAAAACATCGTACCAAGAGACCCAGTACTTC
few,TRBV12-3/TRBV12-4,TRBD2,TRBJ2-1,CASSHRLAGNNEQFF,TGTGCCAGCAGCCATAGACTAGCGGGGAACAATGAGCAGTTCTTC
many,TRBV20-1,TRBD2,TRBJ2-3,CSARTGGLDTQYF,TGCAGTGCTAGAACGGGAGGTTTAGATACGCAGTATTTT
many,TRBV5-1,TRBD2,TRBJ2-1,CASSPGTSGSNEQFF,TGCGCCAGCAGCCCGGGGACTAGCGGGAGCAATGAGCAGTTCTTC
many,TRBV7-3,TRBD2,TRBJ2-1,CASSLLAGSSYNEQFF,TGTGCCAGCAGCCTCTTAGCGGGAAGCTCCTACAATGAGCAGTTCTTC
few,TRBV12-3/TRBV12-4,NA,TRBJ2-5,CASSLAGQPGTQYF,TGTGCCAGCAGTTTAGCGGGTCAGCCAGGGACCCAGTACTTC
NA,TRBV12-3/TRBV12-4,NA,TRBJ2-3,CASSEDRASRNTQYF,TGTGCCAGCAGCGAGGACCGGGCTAGCAGGAATACGCAGTATTTT